Below, 13 T cell receptor beta chains from the same sample are listed, as sequenced in a study of OX40 agonist ivuxolimab in advanced cancers. Profiled with immunoSEQ multiplex PCR; TCRdb holds only in-frame clones, not every one. The sample lists about 38,000 clones, 65% to 85% occurring once. Sequenced material: CD4+ or CD8+ T cells sorted from blood, taken in a trial of the OX40 agonist ivuxolimab. Receptors originate from an adult with an advanced solid tumor such as melanoma, head and neck, liver or kidney cancer.

This clone was counted a few times. The rearrangement uses TRBV11-2 and TRBJ2-7; 8 nucleotides line up with TRBD2. The length of the CDR3 is 16 residues. Trimming cost V 5 bases and J 2 bases; bases outside gene matches: 11. Germline lookup yields CDR1 SGHAT and CDR2 FQNNGV. The CDR3, as DNA: TGTGCCAGCAGCAATCCACCGGGACTAGGCGCCTACGAGCAGTACTTC. Encoded protein: CASSNPPGLGAYEQYF.

This rearrangement joins TRBV28 to TRBJ2-7; D is unresolved. Germline-derived CDR1 and CDR2 are MDHEN and SYDVKM. The CDR3 runs to 11 residues. The V end lost 3 bases, the J end lost 8 bases, and 8 bases lay between the germline ends. CDR3 in DNA: TGTGCCAGCAGTTTCATAGGTCAGCAGTACTTC. Translating gives CASSFIGQQYF.

The chain couples TRBV7-3 to TRBJ2-1; TRBD1 matches at 9 bases. The CDR3 is made up of 16 amino acids. The V gene end was trimmed by 5 bases and the J gene end by 2 bases; junction bases not matched to a gene: 7. Germline V CDR1 and CDR2: SGHTA, FQGTGA. This chain's CDR3 is CASSPSRDRAYNEQFF. DNA of the CDR3: TGTGCCAGCAGCCCCTCCCGGGACAGGGCCTACAATGAGCAGTTCTTC.

This chain connects TRBV30 to TRBJ2-7, with D possibly being TRBD1 or TRBD2 (5 bases each). The CDR3 runs 10 residues. CDR1 and CDR2 from the germline V gene are GTSNPN and SVGIG (reference sequence). The V end lost 5 bases, the J end lost 3 bases, and 5 bases lay between the germline ends. The CDR3 bases are TGTGCCTGGGGGGGCTACGAGCAGTACTTC. Translation gives CAWGGYEQYF.

The chain couples TRBV4-2 to TRBJ1-2; no reliable D call. CDR1 LGHNA and CDR2 YNFKEQ come from the germline V gene. The germline V and J ends were trimmed by 1 base and 8 bases, with 17 bases remaining between them. This CDR3 has 15 residues. CDR3 protein: CASSQGSGRIGGYTF. The CDR3 coding sequence is TGTGCCAGCAGCCAAGGGTCGGGCAGGATTGGGGGCTACACCTTC.

With regard to this clone: The junction departs from germline at one end; a sequencing error may be responsible. The chain uses TRBV11-2 and TRBJ2-5; D might be TRBD2 (6 bases). This CDR3 has 14 residues. CDR1 and CDR2 from the germline V gene are SGHAT and FQNNGV. CDR3 amino acids: CASSTWAGQGTQYF. The CDR3 nucleotides read TGTGCCAGCTCCACTTGGGCGGGGCAAGGGACCCAGTACTTC.

The chain recombines TRBV7-6 with TRBJ2-5; 15 nucleotides align to TRBD2. Germline-derived CDR1 and CDR2 are SGHVS and FNYEAQ. The CDR3 totals 16 residues. The junction had 2 bases not matched to a gene; V was cut back by 1 base and J by 5 bases. DNA for the CDR3: TGTGCCAGCAGCTTAGTTGGGACTAGCGGGAGGGAGACCCAGTACTTC. Its translation: CASSLVGTSGRETQYF.

The CDR3 reads CASSYTGAEQFF. The CDR3 nucleotides are TGTGCCAGCAGTTACACGGGGGCTGAGCAGTTCTTC. This chain connects TRBV6-6 to TRBJ2-1; D tentatively reads TRBD1 or TRBD2 (6 bases each). CDR1 and CDR2 from the germline V gene are MNHNY and SVGAGI (reference sequence). V was trimmed by 2 bases and J by 9 bases, leaving 8 bases between them. The CDR3 is made up of 12 amino acids.

The chain is built from TRBV19 and TRBJ1-5; 10 bases map to TRBD1. The CDR3 sequence is 15 residues long. Germline lookup yields CDR1 LNHDA and CDR2 SQIVND (reference sequence). The trim removed 8 bases at V and 2 bases at J, leaving 6 bases unmatched. The CDR3 nucleotides read TGTGCCAGTCGGGACAGGGGCATGGGCAATCAGCCCCAGCATTTT. Its protein is CASRDRGMGNQPQHF.

This clone showed up just once. Other DNA sequences from this sample encode an identical CDR3 as well. The rearrangement links TRBV19 to TRBJ2-2; D unclear. The germline V and J ends were trimmed by 6 bases and 5 bases, with 13 bases remaining between them. There are 14 residues in the CDR3. Germline CDR1 is LNHDA and CDR2 is SQIVND (reference sequence). CDR3 loop: CASRAGIRTGELFF. As DNA, the CDR3 is TGTGCCAGTAGGGCCGGTATTAGAACCGGGGAGCTGTTTTTT.

This clone came up once. The chain combines TRBV9 with TRBJ2-3, with D maybe TRBD2 (6 bases). There are 14 residues in the CDR3. Germline V CDR1 and CDR2: SGDLS, YYNGEE. V lost 7 bases, J lost 0 bases, and 12 bases lay in between. DNA for the CDR3: TGTGCCAGCGGAGTTAGCGGAAGCACAGATACGCAGTATTTT. Its translation: CASGVSGSTDTQYF.

The V gene is TRBV19, the J gene TRBJ2-6; D is ambiguous. Germline loops: CDR1 LNHDA, CDR2 SQIVND (reference sequence). The CDR3 consists of 16 residues. V was pared by 3 bases and J by 0 bases, with 9 bases between. CDR3 sequence (DNA): TGTGCCAGTAGTATTGGGCGGAACTCTGGGGCCAACGTCCTGACTTTC. Its protein is CASSIGRNSGANVLTF.

The rearrangement uses TRBV7-2 and TRBJ1-6; D is unresolved. V lost 4 bases, J lost 7 bases, and 14 bases lay in between. Germline values: CDR1 SGHTA, CDR2 FQGNSA. The CDR3 length is 15 residues. In DNA, the CDR3 is TGTGCCAGCAGCTCGCTCCGGGGTAAAAATTCACCCCTCCACTTT. Protein sequence: CASSSLRGKNSPLHF.